Below, one T cell receptor (beta chain) is given with its context. Only a few counts were recorded for this clone. Its antigen has not been determined. Nothing much larger sits one base from this clone, and base qualities are not available. This sample stems from a study of cytomegalovirus exposure and HLA in healthy donors (dated by TCRdb to the late 2010s). A note on the overall study: An earlier analysis of some 600 of the donors reported 276 Gb of sequence data and around 110 million unique TCR beta sequences obtained from some 200 million T cells. A later genetic analysis used genome-wide SNP genotypes for about 60% of the roughly 700 donors, treating that subset as a discovery cohort. The number of typed donors differed by locus: 629-630 for A, B, C, DRB1 and DQB1; 500 to 550 for DQA1; 600 to 610 for DPA1; and around 470 for DPB1. To predict cytomegalovirus infection status, the study brought together high-throughput TCR immunosequencing, statistical association of individual TCRs with disease status, and machine learning. The genetic ancestry cluster associated with self-reported Caucasian donors included 81% of the 398 genotyped donors. Rather than using new phenotypic data, the later analysis identified candidate immune exposures from TCR beta sequences and from how often those sequences occurred across donors. The T cell repertoires of several hundred subjects were profiled by immunosequencing and related to cytomegalovirus serostatus. Every discovery cohort repertoire had been produced on one sequencing platform. Donor age, sex, ethnicity and CMV serostatus were collected together with the repertoire data. The study aimed to test whether cataloging public T cell receptors could reveal signatures of past pathogen exposure. A handful of DR-DQ haplotypes were handled as single units for association and clustering because linkage in the cohort was strong. Approximately 310 gigabases of sequencing data and around 80 million unique TCR sequences made up an early release that covered 640 HLA-typed donors. An earlier analysis of around 580 of the donors used high-throughput TCR beta sequencing to judge whether each TCR beta V gene segment behaved as functional or pseudogenic. Among some 400 genotyped donors of the cohort, an average of roughly 230,000 unique TCR beta nucleotide sequences was sequenced per donor, of which roughly 17% were non-productive. In addition to the first cohort of approximately 670 subjects, a separate validation cohort of 130 or so different subjects was used. A later analysis re-examined previously published TCR beta repertoires from more than 650 donors and added high-resolution HLA genotyping to investigate patterns of TCR occurrence. Both class I and class II loci were covered by HLA typing, at four-digit resolution. General findings and caveats noted by the study authors: An association between a missense DCLRE1C variant and V-gene and J-gene trimming of TCR beta chains was found in a later genetic analysis and replicated in an independent cohort. A later analysis found that HLA-associated TCR beta chains were more clonally expanded and had lower generation probabilities than equally common non-associated chains. A further reported finding was that TCR beta sequences accurately predicted the HLA-A and HLA-B alleles for most subjects in the first cohort. The authors suggested that the approach could potentially be generalized to other disease states and immunological phenotypes. The sequencing pipeline was judged likely to have produced a cluster of highly shared sequence variants as a technical artifact. Several of the top co-occurrence clusters appeared to be linked to parvovirus B19, influenza, CMV and Epstein-Barr virus, according to a later analysis. The only immune exposure information available for the cohort was CMV serostatus. Sequencing depth was assumed to be roughly uniform across donors in the presence/absence analyses, though that assumption may not hold. Some IMGT-functional V segments, including TRBV6-2 and TRBV6-3, could not be distinguished by the 87-base-pair reads and were therefore excluded. The study listed 164 TCR beta chains as associated with cytomegalovirus. Most TCR sequences were observed very rarely across donors, whereas some public TCRs were present in many individuals. A later genetic analysis reported fewer N-insertions in productive TCRs among donors in an Asian-associated ancestry cluster than the approximately 700-donor mean. In a later analysis, the rate of TCR association differed among HLA loci, with DRB1 alleles having the most associated TCRs and HLA-C alleles having the fewest. In vitro tests confirmed that a few of the cytomegalovirus-associated TCR beta chains recognize cytomegalovirus antigens. The classifier was reported to diagnose cytomegalovirus status with high specificity and sensitivity in both the original and validation cohorts. Linkage disequilibrium might explain the correlated functional status among segregating V segments, but an unknown experimental factor could not be ruled out. In this cohort, only TCR beta chains were sequenced, and detectable features were limited by the absence of alpha or paired-chain data. When HLA alleles, especially DR and DQ, strongly co-occurred, attributing TCR associations to individual alleles was difficult. In an earlier analysis of roughly 500 of the donors, most TCR beta V segments appeared in productive rearrangements about 87% or about 30% of the time, broadly matching IMGT annotations. Specific HLA alleles were associated with 18,000 or so TCR beta sequences at a false discovery rate of 0.05 in a later analysis. In a later analysis, most CMV-associated TCR beta chains were found to appear HLA-restricted, with HLA associations seemingly driven largely by CMV exposure. Because counts were too low, some 16 rarely observed V segments, including chromosome 9 orphons, were excluded from the earlier analysis of some 540 of the donors. Because some donors lacked HLA typing at each locus, the association tests relied only on the typed subset.

The CDR1 and CDR2 encoded by the germline V gene are MGHRA and YSYEKL. From cysteine to phenylalanine, the CDR3 is 15 amino acids long. Just CDR3 DNA is preserved here, 45 bases in frame from base 1. A distance of 11 bases separates the germline ends of V and J, which lose 1 base and 1 base respectively. The cohort was made up of approximately 670 healthy bone marrow donors. Cohort members were all nominally healthy when sampled, although unrecorded immune exposures were likely present. The donor was CMV seronegative and was included in the group of over 300 seronegative cohort members. A peripheral blood sample was collected from each donor, and TCR beta sequencing was performed on peripheral blood mononuclear cells. Genomic DNA was extracted from the blood cell samples with the Qiagen DNeasy Blood Extraction Kit. Library generation was performed with the immunoSEQ multiplex PCR assay. For the multiplex PCR, a mixture combining 60 forward primers for TCR Vbeta segments and 13 reverse primers for TCR Jbeta segments was used. The CDR3 region of rearranged TCR beta genes was amplified from genomic DNA with a multiplex PCR assay. On the Illumina HiSeq System, the amplified TCR beta libraries were sequenced as 87-base-pair reads. The study's processing was this. A later analysis counted 65 million to 90 million unique TCR beta chains across the 666 repertoires, and 9 million to 14 million of these chains were shared by at least two donors. Raw reads were error-corrected and collapsed into unique sequences with a nearest-neighbor algorithm that merged closely related sequences to remove PCR and sequencing errors. Alignment of CDR3 sequences to IMGT reference sequences was used to assign V, D and J gene segments. Each retained sequence needed at least a six-nucleotide match to both a V gene segment and a J gene segment. Rearrangements were called productive when the CDR3 lacked stop codons and stayed in frame with V and J; all others were non-productive. Following IMGT convention, CDR3 was defined as the stretch from the second conserved V-encoded cysteine to the conserved J-encoded phenylalanine. Sequences without an unambiguous match to a single V gene segment were excluded from the earlier analysis of over 500 of the donors. An earlier analysis of fewer than 750 of the donors classified V segments as functional when productive rearrangements were above 56.7% and as segregating when the standard deviation between donors was above 5%. A statistical classification framework was built for diagnosing cytomegalovirus status from the catalog of TCR beta chain sequences. A later analysis assigned V and J genes by comparing TCR nucleotide sequences with IMGT/GENE-DB human TR gene sequences. The TCRdist pipeline was used in a later analysis to assign CDR3 sequences and most-parsimonious VDJ recombination scenarios. A later analysis defined each TCR beta chain by its CDR3 amino acid sequence plus V-gene family, and excluded reads lacking a unique V-gene family. A later analysis removed 500 to 650 highly shared, low-generation-probability nucleotide sequences to deal with suspected cross-contamination and a sequencing artifact. In a later analysis, a clonal expansion index was calculated for each public chain from normalized within-repertoire ranks of inferred template counts. In a later analysis, generation probabilities were computed with a VDJ recombination model fitted to out-of-frame rearrangements, and the resulting probabilities were checked against IGoR. Hypergeometric tests were used in a later analysis to score TCR-TCR, TCR-HLA and TCR-CMV co-occurrence, with a repertoire-size bias correction applied to the TCR pairs. To estimate false discovery rates, a later analysis permuted the HLA or CMV assignments 20 times. In a later analysis, co-occurring TCRs were grouped using DBSCAN, with TCRdist sequence similarity added in when clustering inside HLA-allele-positive subsets. For co-occurrence clustering, repertoires with fewer than 30,000 or more than 120,000 public chains were excluded, along with roughly 5 repertoires with anomalous nucleotide sharing. As stored in TCRdb, this immuneACCESS dataset retains in-frame rearrangements with V and J assigned. A fraction of the clones does not appear; measured against another copy, unresolved V genes explain less than half of the discrepancy, and the remainder lacks a known reason. The V and J calls and the clone size are those of that table, but D and trimming were determined from the DNA. The sample includes 200,000 to 250,000 clones, with around 83% observed a single time. The ten largest clonotypes hold roughly 1.3% of the sample.

The material sequenced was PBMCs. This clonotype originated in a girl aged 10 to 17 in good health and CMV-seronegative. The sequence links TRBV4-1 to TRBJ2-7; the D gene remains uncertain. The CDR3 has the sequence CASSQGWQASYEQYF. The nucleotide sequence is given as TGCGCCAGCAGCCAAGGATGGCAGGCATCCTACGAGCAGTACTTC.